A single sample gave rise to the 12 T cell receptor beta chains below, sequenced in a study of T-cell reconstitution after alpha-beta-depleted transplantation in children (dated by TCRdb to 2016 to 2018). The library was produced with PCR. Sequencer: Illumina HiSeq 2500. TCR libraries were prepared with molecular barcoding, using unique molecular identifiers to normalize TCRbeta repertoire quantification. The public reads were reprocessed in TCRdb via fastp at Q25 and MiXCR, keeping in-frame beta chains. Every CDR3 protein is listed once, alongside the most common genes and DNA of its rows. Present in this sample are about 360,000 distinct CDR3 sequences, 13% of which were seen just once. Roughly 4.5% of the sample belongs to the ten largest clones. Sequencing was performed on PBMCs, taken from the stem cell graft. The receptors were gathered from a human donor who donated a stem cell graft to a child with Fanconi anemia.

In this sample, this clonotype turned up many times. This chain links TRBV4-3 with TRBJ2-3; D perhaps matches TRBD1 (5 bases). CDR1 is LGHNA and CDR2 is YSLEER in the germline V gene. There are 15 residues in the CDR3. The ends were cut back, 0 bases at V and 3 bases at J, with 10 bases in the middle. CDR3 nucleotide sequence: TGCGCCAGCAGCCAAGAAAGGGGTCCAACAGATACGCAGTATTTT. Protein product: CASSQERGPTDTQYF.

This clonotype was counted a few times. The chain uses TRBV3-1 and TRBJ1-1; D not certain. Trimming removed 1 base from V and 1 base from J, with 10 bases in between. Germline assignment: CDR1 LGHDT and CDR2 YNNKEL (reference sequence). This CDR3 is 15 amino acids long. The CDR3 spells CASSQVPGRNTEAFF. CDR3 sequence (DNA): TGTGCCAGCAGCCAAGTCCCGGGCAGGAACACTGAAGCTTTCTTT.

For this clonotype: A much larger clonotype is one base distant, so this may be a read error. V usage is TRBV10-3 and J usage is TRBJ1-2; no reliable D call. Germline V gives CDR1 ENHRY, CDR2 SYGVKD. The CDR3 sequence is 14 residues long. The CDR3: CATSVLEGSSGYTF. Written as DNA, the CDR3 is TGTGCCACCAGTGTTTTGGAGGGATCAAGTGGCTACACCTTC.

Only a few counts were recorded for this clonotype. J is TRBJ2-2 and V is TRBV29-1; D gene unclear. This CDR3 contains 15 residues. The V and J ends lost 5 bases and 2 bases respectively, with 15 bases between them. Germline lookup yields CDR1 SQVTM and CDR2 ANQGSEA. CDR3 protein: CSVTLLEDNTGELFF. CDR3 bases: TGCAGCGTTACCCTTCTAGAGGATAACACCGGGGAGCTGTTTTTT.

Comments on this clonotype: This could be a read error, since a much larger clone is one nucleotide away. The V gene is TRBV5-5, the J gene TRBJ2-1; 7 bases align to TRBD1. V shed 3 bases and J 8 bases; nucleotides not matched to a gene: 17. The CDR3 runs 17 residues. CDR1 is SGHKS, CDR2 YYEKEE, per germline (reference sequence). CDR3 sequence: CASSSTVTGINIHEQFF. Written as DNA, the CDR3 is TGTGCCAGCAGCTCTACTGTGACAGGGATTAATATTCATGAGCAGTTCTTC.

J is TRBJ1-2 and V is TRBV10-3; the match to TRBD1 covers 9 bases. The germline gives CDR1 ENHRY, CDR2 SYGVKD. CDR3 length equals 15 residues. V trimming: 4 bases; J trimming: 4 bases; junction bases outside the gene matches: 7. In DNA form, the CDR3 reads TGTGCCATCAGTGCGCAACAGGGGGCCGGCTATGGCTACACCTTC. Amino acids: CAISAQQGAGYGYTF.

This clonotype was picked up many times. The genes are TRBV18 and TRBJ1-6, with a possible D match to TRBD1 (5 bases). CDR3 length equals 13 residues. The V gene lost 6 bases and the J gene lost 7 bases, with 10 bases spanning the gap. Germline V gene sequence: CDR1 KGHSH, CDR2 LQKENI. For the CDR3, the DNA is TGTGCCAGCTCTTGGGACTCGAATTCACCCCTCCACTTT. Translating gives CASSWDSNSPLHF.

In its sample, this clonotype was seen many times. V gene TRBV11-3 combines with J gene TRBJ2-1; 8 bases match TRBD1. V was pared by 1 base and J by 8 bases, with 7 bases of the junction left unmatched. This CDR3 has 15 amino acids. CDR1 is SGHNT, CDR2 YENEEA, per germline. The CDR3 nucleotides read TGTGCCAGCAGCTTAGGGTTGACAGGGGCCGATGAGCAGTTCTTC. Its protein product is CASSLGLTGADEQFF.

The chain uses TRBV3-1 and TRBJ1-1; possibly TRBD1 for D (5 bases). The V end was cut by 0 bases, the J end by 4 bases, with 24 bases between. The CDR3 spans 19 residues. CDR1 is LGHDT and CDR2 is YNNKEL in the germline V gene (reference sequence). The CDR3 sequence is CASSQELGRDGSSGTEAFF. As DNA, the CDR3 is TGTGCCAGCAGCCAAGAATTGGGCAGGGACGGGTCGAGCGGCACTGAAGCTTTCTTT.

This clonotype was seen many times. The chain links TRBV20-1 to TRBJ1-2; TRBD1 might be the D (6 bases). V lost 6 bases, J lost 1 base, and 21 bases lay in between. The germline V gene encodes CDR1 DFQATT and CDR2 SNEGSKA (reference sequence). The length of the CDR3 is 16 residues. DNA for the CDR3: TGCAGTGCCCCGATGGCAGGCCAAGGGGGTAACTATGGCTACACCTTC. It is translated as CSAPMAGQGGNYGYTF.

This clonotype was seen at least ten times. The chain uses TRBV5-8 and TRBJ2-2; D is ambiguous. Per germline, CDR1 SGHTS and CDR2 YDEGEE. Trimming stripped 3 bases from V and 0 bases from J, with 9 bases between. The CDR3 extends over 15 amino acids. CDR3 amino acids: CASSSESANTGELFF. For the CDR3, the DNA is TGTGCCAGCAGCTCAGAATCTGCGAACACCGGGGAGCTGTTTTTT.

This clonotype was picked up a small number of times. This sequence joins TRBV7-8 and TRBJ1-2; no definite D call. V was clipped by 5 bases and J by 1 base, with 17 bases between them. CDR3 length: 16 residues. CDR1 is SGHVS, CDR2 FQNEAQ, per germline. The CDR3, as DNA: TGTGCCAGCAGCCCTCAGAGAGTCTCGGTTAACTATGGCTACACCTTC. Its translation is CASSPQRVSVNYGYTF.